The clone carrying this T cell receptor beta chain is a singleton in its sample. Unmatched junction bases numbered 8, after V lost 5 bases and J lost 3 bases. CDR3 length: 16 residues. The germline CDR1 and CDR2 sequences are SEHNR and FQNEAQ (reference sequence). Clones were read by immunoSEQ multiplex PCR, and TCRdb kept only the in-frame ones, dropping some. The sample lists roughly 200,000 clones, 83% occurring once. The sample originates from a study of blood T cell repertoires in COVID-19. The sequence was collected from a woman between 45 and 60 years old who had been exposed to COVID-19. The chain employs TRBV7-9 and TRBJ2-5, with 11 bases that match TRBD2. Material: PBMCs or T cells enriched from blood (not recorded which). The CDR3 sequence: CASSVTSGGAKETQYF. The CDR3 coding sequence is TGTGCCAGCAGCGTAACTAGCGGGGGAGCCAAAGAGACCCAGTACTTC.